A selection of T cell receptor beta chains follows, all from one sample in a study of spatial heterogeneity in lung cancer. MiXCR was run by TCRdb on the 5' RACE reads, yielding one entry per CDR3 protein. The top ten hold around 26% of the sample, which has tens of thousands of distinct CDR3 sequences, roughly 5.5% seen once. Sequenced here: PBMCs, sampled at surgery. The receptor set was obtained from a female donor with early-stage non-small cell lung cancer. Both conserved end residues are part of each CDR3. The D gene is left open where the match is weak. The size of a clone is reported for some rows only, either as once, few or many, or as a class for expanded clones.

>NA|TRBJ2-3|NA|14|TRBV4-3
CASSQAPFTDTQYF
TGCGCCAGCAGCCAAGCCCCTTTCACAGATACGCAGTATTTT
>TRBD1|TRBJ2-1|many|18|TRBV7-8
CASSPPTRTGGPYNEQFF
TGTGCCAGCAGCCCACCAACCCGGACAGGGGGCCCCTACAATGAGCAGTTCTTC
>NA|TRBJ1-4|many|17|TRBV5-1
CASSPGGGLQTNEKLFF
TGCGCCAGCAGCCCGGGAGGGGGGCTACAAACTAATGAAAAACTGTTTTTT
>NA|TRBJ1-3|NA|15|TRBV4-1
CASSQVRELANTIYF
TGCGCCAGCAGCCAAGTCCGGGAACTCGCAAACACCATATATTTT
>TRBD1|TRBJ1-5|NA|15|TRBV7-2
CASSPQTGGNQPQHF
TGTGCCAGCAGCCCACAAACAGGGGGCAATCAGCCCCAGCATTTT
>NA|TRBJ2-1|many|15|TRBV7-8
CASSLDRAGYNEQFF
TGTGCCAGCAGCTTAGACAGGGCGGGGTACAATGAGCAGTTCTTC
>TRBD2|TRBJ2-7|many|15|TRBV27
CASSLSGLAGSLQYF
TGTGCCAGCAGTCTATCGGGACTAGCGGGAAGTTTGCAGTACTTC
>NA|TRBJ2-5|many|15|TRBV7-2
CASSSGDVKKETQYF
TGTGCCAGCAGCTCCGGGGATGTGAAGAAAGAGACCCAGTACTTC
>NA|TRBJ2-2|many|14|TRBV10-2
CASSDSGTTGELFF
TGCGCCAGCAGTGATTCCGGGACCACCGGGGAGCTGTTTTTT
>TRBD1|TRBJ2-3|many|17|TRBV5-1
CASSLVPGQGVADTQYF
TGCGCCAGCAGCTTGGTACCGGGACAGGGGGTTGCAGATACGCAGTATTTT
>NA|TRBJ2-5|many|13|TRBV5-4
CASSLEAAETQYF
TGTGCCAGCAGCTTGGAAGCGGCAGAGACCCAGTACTTC
>TRBD1|TRBJ2-4|NA|16|TRBV29-1
CSVEDLRDRGKNIQYF
TGCAGCGTTGAAGATCTTCGGGACAGGGGCAAAAACATTCAGTACTTC
>NA|TRBJ2-7|many|14|TRBV20-1
CSARDGKGPYEQYF
TGCAGTGCTAGAGATGGAAAAGGACCCTACGAGCAGTACTTC
>NA|TRBJ2-7|NA|16|TRBV6-1
CASTPPGAGGYIEQYF
TGTGCCAGCACCCCCCCGGGGGCAGGGGGATATATCGAGCAGTACTTC
>TRBD2|TRBJ2-5|many|17|TRBV11-2
CASSLGFSGRPTETQYF
TGTGCCAGCAGCTTAGGGTTTAGCGGGAGGCCCACAGAGACCCAGTACTTC
>NA|TRBJ1-1|few|17|TRBV5-1
CASSGRGARGRNTEAFF
TGCGCCAGCAGTGGGAGAGGGGCTCGGGGAAGGAACACTGAAGCTTTCTTT
>TRBD2|TRBJ2-3|many|15|TRBV20-1
CSASGVAGVTDTQYF
TGCAGTGCTAGTGGGGTAGCGGGGGTCACAGATACGCAGTATTTT
>NA|TRBJ1-1|many|14|TRBV6-1
CASSETNRNTEAFF
TGTGCCAGCAGTGAAACGAACAGGAACACTGAAGCTTTCTTT
>TRBD1|TRBJ1-1|few|13|TRBV2
CASSKTGRPEAFF
TGTGCCAGCAGTAAGACAGGGAGACCTGAAGCTTTCTTT
>TRBD1|TRBJ1-5|many|16|TRBV24-1
CATSDPRQGLGQPQHF
TGTGCCACCAGTGACCCCCGACAGGGTTTGGGTCAGCCCCAGCATTTT
>TRBD1|TRBJ2-7|many|11|TRBV29-1
CSATDRDEQYF
TGCAGCGCAACAGACAGGGACGAGCAGTACTTC
>TRBD1|TRBJ1-2|few|15|TRBV4-2
CASSQSQGENYGYTF
TGTGCCAGCAGCCAGTCCCAGGGGGAGAACTATGGCTACACCTTC
>NA|TRBJ2-5|NA|13|TRBV5-1
CTSSFQGRETQYF
TGCACCAGCAGCTTCCAGGGTCGGGAGACCCAGTACTTC
>NA|TRBJ2-5|many|14|TRBV5-5
CASSLRWEAETQYF
TGTGCCAGCAGCTTGCGCTGGGAGGCAGAGACCCAGTACTTC
>NA|TRBJ2-1|NA|11|TRBV6-6
CASSPQNEQFF
TGTGCCAGCAGTCCTCAGAATGAGCAGTTCTTC
>NA|TRBJ2-1|NA|14|TRBV12-3/TRBV12-4
CASSNWAVRNEQFF
TGTGCCAGCAGTAACTGGGCCGTGCGGAATGAGCAGTTCTTC
>NA|TRBJ2-7|NA|11|TRBV2
CASSKYGEQYF
TGTGCCAGCAGTAAGTACGGCGAGCAGTACTTC
>TRBD1|TRBJ2-5|many|14|TRBV29-1
CSGRVQGVRETQYF
TGCAGCGGCCGGGTACAGGGGGTCCGAGAGACCCAGTACTTC
>NA|TRBJ2-3|many|13|TRBV29-1
CSATPVSTDTQYF
TGCAGCGCAACCCCGGTCAGCACAGATACGCAGTATTTT
>NA|TRBJ2-3|many|10|TRBV28
CASGLHTQYF
TGTGCCAGCGGACTTCATACGCAGTATTTT
>NA|TRBJ1-2|many|13|TRBV28
CASRKGLDYGYTF
TGTGCCAGCCGTAAAGGGCTGGACTATGGCTACACCTTC
>NA|TRBJ2-7|few|12|TRBV10-3
CAISPGLSEQYF
TGTGCCATCAGTCCTGGGTTAAGCGAGCAGTACTTC
>NA|TRBJ2-1|many|12|TRBV7-9
CASSPWGDEQFF
TGTGCCAGCAGCCCGTGGGGGGATGAGCAGTTCTTC
>NA|TRBJ2-4|many|19|TRBV9
CASSVSRTFFFLAKNIQYF
TGTGCCAGCAGCGTCTCCAGAACCTTTTTTTTTCTGGCCAAAAACATTCAGTACTTC
>TRBD2|TRBJ2-3|many|16|TRBV5-1
CASGRGSGASTDTQYF
TGCGCCAGCGGCCGGGGGAGCGGGGCCAGCACAGATACGCAGTATTTT
>NA|TRBJ2-1|many|15|TRBV24-1
CATSDPSTVASEQFF
TGTGCCACCAGTGATCCCTCGACTGTAGCCAGTGAGCAGTTCTTC
>NA|TRBJ1-1|many|14|TRBV7-9
CASSLLEGNTEAFF
TGTGCCAGCAGCTTACTTGAGGGGAACACTGAAGCTTTCTTT
>NA|TRBJ2-5|many|14|TRBV20-1
CSARAAGRAETQYF
TGCAGTGCTAGAGCCGCGGGAAGAGCAGAGACCCAGTACTTC
>TRBD2|TRBJ2-3|many|14|TRBV6-2/TRBV6-3
CAISYERGKDTQYF
TGTGCCATCTCCTATGAGCGGGGTAAGGATACGCAGTATTTT
>NA|TRBJ1-5|many|15|TRBV28
CASRPLDSNNQPQHF
TGTGCCAGCAGACCTCTTGACAGCAACAATCAGCCCCAGCATTTT
>TRBD1|TRBJ1-2|many|16|TRBV7-8
CASSPNFGQGARGYTF
TGTGCCAGCAGCCCTAATTTCGGACAGGGGGCGCGCGGCTACACCTTC
>NA|TRBJ2-5|many|12|TRBV28
CATKGSLETQYF
TGTGCCACCAAGGGGTCCTTGGAGACCCAGTACTTC
>NA|TRBJ2-5|many|15|TRBV7-9
CASSPPGNIQETQYF
TGTGCCAGCAGCCCCCCGGGGAATATCCAAGAGACCCAGTACTTC
>TRBD1|TRBJ2-5|NA|16|TRBV7-9
CASSLARTGPQETQYF
TGTGCCAGCAGCTTAGCGAGGACAGGTCCTCAAGAGACCCAGTACTTC
>NA|TRBJ2-1|NA|15|TRBV30
CAYKEKGTGRNEQFF
TGTGCCTACAAAGAGAAGGGGACCGGACGCAATGAGCAGTTCTTC
>NA|TRBJ1-4|few|13|TRBV2
CASSLSTNEKLFF
TGTGCCAGCAGTCTGTCAACTAATGAAAAACTGTTTTTT
>NA|TRBJ1-1|many|13|TRBV5-1
CASSFRGGTEAFF
TGCGCCAGCAGCTTTAGAGGGGGTACTGAAGCTTTCTTT
>NA|TRBJ1-2|few|11|TRBV30
CAWSVVFGYTF
TGTGCCTGGAGTGTCGTCTTCGGCTACACCTTC
>TRBD1|TRBJ2-1|many|14|TRBV28
CASSLPQGVNEQFF
TGTGCCAGCAGTTTGCCTCAGGGGGTGAATGAGCAGTTCTTC